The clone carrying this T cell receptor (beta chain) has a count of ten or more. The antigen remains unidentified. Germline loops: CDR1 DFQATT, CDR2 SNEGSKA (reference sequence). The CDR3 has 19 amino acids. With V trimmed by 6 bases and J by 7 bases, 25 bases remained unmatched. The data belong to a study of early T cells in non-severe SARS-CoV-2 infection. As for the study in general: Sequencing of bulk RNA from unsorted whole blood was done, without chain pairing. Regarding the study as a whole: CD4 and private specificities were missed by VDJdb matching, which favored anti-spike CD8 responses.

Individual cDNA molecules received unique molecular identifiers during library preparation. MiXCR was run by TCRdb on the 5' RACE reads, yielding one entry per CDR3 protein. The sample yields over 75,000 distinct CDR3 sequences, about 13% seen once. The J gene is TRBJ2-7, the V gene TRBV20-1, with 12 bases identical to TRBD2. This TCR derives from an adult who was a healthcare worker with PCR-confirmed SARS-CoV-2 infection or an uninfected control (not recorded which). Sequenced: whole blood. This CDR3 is CSALQPDRRRTSGAGEQYF. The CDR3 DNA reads TGCAGTGCCTTACAACCCGACAGGAGGCGGACTAGCGGGGCAGGGGAGCAGTACTTC.